This T cell receptor (beta chain) was profiled in a study of Ad26.COV2.S vaccination and SARS-CoV-2 variants. Whole-study findings and limits: Analytic work on TCR breadth and depth might have understated the full extent of total T cell responses. Those who received the vaccine showed greater spike-specific TCR breadth than those given placebo.

To note about this clone: As yet, its antigen is unknown.

Stated treatment: 15 to 20 received Ad26.COV2.S at low or high dose, single or two shots; 5 received placebo; per-sample allocation not given. The study sampled participants on day 63 after the first vaccine or placebo injection. The V and J ends lost 7 bases and 3 bases respectively, with 18 bases between them. The germline V gene has CDR1 SQVTM and CDR2 ANQGSEA. CDR3 length: 14 amino acids. Libraries were prepared by immunoSEQ multiplex PCR; TCRdb keeps only in-frame clonotypes and omits some of them. Of roughly 240,000 clones listed, around nine tenths were seen once; the top ten hold roughly a tenth.

The chain combines TRBV29-1 with TRBJ1-2; D may be TRBD1 (6 bases). The specimen comprised peripheral blood, sampled in a trial of Ad26.COV2.S vaccine versus placebo. This TCR was sampled from a person between 18 and 59 years old who received the Ad26.COV2.S COVID-19 vaccine or a placebo. The CDR3 loop reads CSDSPGGADYGYTF. The CDR3 nucleotides read TGCAGCGACTCCCCCGGGGGGGCCGACTATGGCTACACCTTC.